Presented here are 13 T cell receptor beta chains from one specimen sequenced in a study of blood T cell repertoires in COVID-19. Using immunoSEQ multiplex PCR, the repertoire was profiled, and TCRdb retains in-frame clones only, with some absent. The sample gives around 100,000 clones, roughly nine tenths of which show up once; approximately 2% is in the top ten. The specimen sequenced was peripheral blood. All receptors derive from a man in his fifties with active COVID-19.

The rearrangement links TRBV18 to TRBJ2-1, with 7 bases aligning to TRBD1. Germline CDR1 and CDR2: KGHSH and LQKENI. CDR3 length equals 14 residues. The trim removed 0 bases at V and 8 bases at J, leaving 4 bases unmatched. CDR3 nucleotides: TGTGCCAGCTCACCACCGACAGGGTGGGATGAGCAGTTCTTC. The encoded protein is CASSPPTGWDEQFF.

Concerning this clone: This same CDR3 is encoded by further DNA sequences in the sample. This chain connects TRBV3-1 (or the pseudogene TRBV3-2) to TRBJ2-1; 14 bases align to TRBD2. Unmatched junction bases numbered 0, after V lost 3 bases and J lost 5 bases. The CDR3 has 15 amino acids. The germline V gene encodes CDR1 LGHDT and CDR2 YNNKEL (reference sequence). CDR3 amino acids: CASSQGLAGDNEQFF. The CDR3 nucleotides are TGTGCCAGCAGCCAGGGACTAGCGGGAGACAATGAGCAGTTCTTC.

CDR3 residues: CASMGRGTDTQYF. CDR3 sequence (DNA): TGTGCCAGTATGGGCAGGGGAACAGATACGCAGTATTTT. This chain links TRBV19 with TRBJ2-3; D is possibly TRBD1 (6 bases). Trimming removed 7 bases at V and 3 bases at J, with 11 bases between. The CDR3 consists of 13 residues. The germline gives CDR1 LNHDA, CDR2 SQIVND (reference sequence).

J is TRBJ1-2 and V is TRBV6-5, with D possibly being TRBD1 (5 bases). V was clipped by 5 bases and J by 14 bases, with 21 bases between them. This CDR3 has 13 amino acids. In germline, CDR1 is MNHEY, CDR2 SVGAGI. The CDR3 DNA reads TGTGCCAGCAGTCCAGAGCCGCGGGGGGGTAGGACCTTC. Its translation is CASSPEPRGGRTF.

The chain couples TRBV7-8 to TRBJ1-1, with 8 bases fitting TRBD1. The CDR3 sequence is 13 residues long. J lost 5 bases, V lost 5 bases, and 4 bases had no gene match. The germline gives CDR1 SGHVS, CDR2 FQNEAQ. CDR3 sequence reads: CASSTRTGTEAFF. The CDR3 bases are TGTGCCAGCAGCACTCGGACAGGGACTGAAGCTTTCTTT.

The CDR3 loop reads CASSHGGNGGYTF. As DNA, the CDR3 is TGTGCCAGCAGCCACGGAGGCAACGGTGGCTACACCTTC. V and J are TRBV3-1 (or the pseudogene TRBV3-2) and TRBJ1-2, with D uncertain. V was shortened by 3 bases and J by 7 bases, with 12 bases between the two germline ends. There are 13 residues in the CDR3. CDR1 is LGHDT, CDR2 YNNKEL, per germline (reference sequence).

This chain links TRBV3-1 (or the pseudogene TRBV3-2) with TRBJ2-5; D possibly corresponds to TRBD2 (7 bases). V gave up 4 bases and J gave up 4 bases, with 16 bases separating them. The length of the CDR3 is 15 residues. CDR1 LGHDT and CDR2 YNNKEL come from the germline V gene (reference sequence). The CDR3 DNA follows: TGTGCCAGCAGCCGCGTGGGGGGGCGCGCAGAGACCCAGTACTTC. It specifies CASSRVGGRAETQYF.

V usage is TRBV2 and J usage is TRBJ2-7; 9 positions match TRBD1. The CDR3 contains 14 residues. With V trimmed by 7 bases and J by 3 bases, 7 bases remained unmatched. The germline gives CDR1 SNHLY, CDR2 FYNNEI. The CDR3 loop reads CASMLRTGVYEQYF. In DNA form, the CDR3 reads TGTGCCAGCATGCTACGGACAGGGGTCTACGAGCAGTACTTC.

The V and J genes are TRBV18 and TRBJ1-2; no definite D call. The CDR3 runs 15 residues. The V end was cut by 3 bases, the J end by 3 bases, with 14 bases between. Germline V gene data show CDR1 as KGHSH and CDR2 as LQKENI. The CDR3 spells CASSPLLLGDYGYTF. CDR3 sequence (DNA): TGTGCCAGCTCACCCCTTCTACTCGGGGACTATGGCTACACCTTC. Full variable domain (remainder filled in from reference TRBV18 and TRBJ1-2): NAGVMQNPRHLVRRRGQEARLRCSPMKGHSHVYWYRQLPEEGLKFMVYLQKENIIDESGMPKERFSAEFPKEGPSILRIQQVVRGDSAAYFCASSPLLLGDYGYTFGSGTRLTVV.

V and J are TRBV19 and TRBJ1-6, with D possibly matching TRBD1 (6 bases). Deletions cut 1 base from V and 5 bases from J, with 9 bases between. This CDR3 is built from 15 residues. Germline values: CDR1 LNHDA, CDR2 SQIVND (reference sequence). The CDR3 DNA sequence: TGTGCCAGTAGTATAGGACAGGAGCATAATTCACCCCTCCACTTT. Translated, it gives CASSIGQEHNSPLHF. Looking up the rest from reference TRBV19 and TRBJ1-6 gives the full variable domain: DGGITQSPKYLFRKEGQNVTLSCEQNLNHDAMYWYRQDPGQGLRLIYYSQIVNDFQKGDIAEGYSVSREKKESFPLTVTSAQKNPTAFYLCASSIGQEHNSPLHFGNGTRLTVT.

V usage is TRBV6-1 and J usage is TRBJ2-3; tentatively, D is TRBD2 (5 bases). From germline, CDR1 is MNHNS and CDR2 SASEGT. The CDR3 has 13 residues. Trimming left V 1 base short and J 6 bases short, with 8 bases between. The CDR3 spells CASSEGRGDTQYF. CDR3 DNA: TGTGCCAGCAGTGAAGGCCGCGGGGATACGCAGTATTTT.

This chain links TRBV24-1 with TRBJ1-6; D is uncertain. The CDR3 length is 17 residues. CDR1 KGHDR and CDR2 SFDVKD come from the germline V gene. V was cut by 8 bases and J by 0 bases, with 16 bases left in between. The CDR3 spells CATTESPPSSYNSPLHF. CDR3 nucleotide sequence: TGTGCCACCACTGAGAGCCCCCCTAGCTCCTATAATTCACCCCTCCACTTT.

The V call is TRBV7-8, the J call TRBJ2-2, with 7 bases lining up with TRBD1. The V gene end was trimmed by 5 bases and the J gene end by 0 bases; junction bases not matched to a gene: 6. The CDR3 is made up of 16 amino acids. The germline CDR1 and CDR2 sequences are SGHVS and FQNEAQ. The CDR3 loop is CASSKGQASNTGELFF. The CDR3 DNA reads TGTGCCAGCAGCAAAGGACAGGCCTCGAACACCGGGGAGCTGTTTTTT.